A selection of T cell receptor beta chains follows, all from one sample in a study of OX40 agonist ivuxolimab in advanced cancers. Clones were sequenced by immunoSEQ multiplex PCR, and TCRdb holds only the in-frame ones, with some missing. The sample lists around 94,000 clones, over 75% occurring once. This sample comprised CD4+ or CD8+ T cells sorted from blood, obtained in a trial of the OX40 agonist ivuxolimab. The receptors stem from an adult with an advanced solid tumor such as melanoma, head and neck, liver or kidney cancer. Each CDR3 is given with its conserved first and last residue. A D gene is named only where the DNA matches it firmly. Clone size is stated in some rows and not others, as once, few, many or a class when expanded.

CDR3nt: TGTGCCAGTTCACGAAGCAAAAATACGCTCTCTGGAAACACCATATATTTT
CDR3aa: CASSRSKNTLSGNTIYF
d_gene: NA
v_gene: TRBV19
j_gene: TRBJ1-3
abundance: NA
len: 17

CDR3nt: TGTGCCAGCAGCGCCCCTGGACAGAGAGATTCACCCCTCCACTTT
CDR3aa: CASSAPGQRDSPLHF
d_gene: NA
v_gene: TRBV27
j_gene: TRBJ1-6
abundance: NA
len: 15

CDR3nt: TGTGCCAGCAGCTTAGATCGACAGGGGGTATACGAGCAGTACTTC
CDR3aa: CASSLDRQGVYEQYF
d_gene: TRBD1
v_gene: TRBV7-9
j_gene: TRBJ2-7
abundance: NA
len: 15

CDR3nt: TGTGCCTGGGCGCCCGGGACAGGGAATCAGCCCCAGCATTTT
CDR3aa: CAWAPGTGNQPQHF
d_gene: TRBD1
v_gene: TRBV30
j_gene: TRBJ1-5
abundance: NA
len: 14

CDR3nt: TGTGCCAGCAGCTCCTATAGCAATCAGCCCCAGCATTTT
CDR3aa: CASSSYSNQPQHF
d_gene: NA
v_gene: TRBV11-2
j_gene: TRBJ1-5
abundance: NA
len: 13

CDR3nt: TGCGCCAGCAGCTTGACAGGACAGCGCTTAGGGGAGACCCAGTACTTC
CDR3aa: CASSLTGQRLGETQYF
d_gene: NA
v_gene: TRBV5-1
j_gene: TRBJ2-5
abundance: NA
len: 16

CDR3nt: TGTGCCAGGGAGGAGGGCTCTGGGGCCAACGTCCTGACTTTC
CDR3aa: CAREEGSGANVLTF
d_gene: NA
v_gene: TRBV30
j_gene: TRBJ2-6
abundance: NA
len: 14

CDR3nt: TGTGCCAGCAGCTCCGGTGGGATTTCCTATAATTCACCCCTCCACTTT
CDR3aa: CASSSGGISYNSPLHF
d_gene: NA
v_gene: TRBV7-9
j_gene: TRBJ1-6
abundance: once
len: 16

CDR3nt: TGTGCCAGCAGCCCCGTTAGCGGGGGTTCCGGGGAGCTGTTTTTT
CDR3aa: CASSPVSGGSGELFF
d_gene: TRBD2
v_gene: TRBV6-6
j_gene: TRBJ2-2
abundance: NA
len: 15

CDR3nt: TGTGCCTGGAGTGTCGCCGGGACAGGGGCCCGGGAGCAGTACTTC
CDR3aa: CAWSVAGTGAREQYF
d_gene: TRBD1
v_gene: TRBV30
j_gene: TRBJ2-7
abundance: NA
len: 15

CDR3nt: TGCGCCACCACGATGATGACTAGCGGGGGACCATTCAAAAACATTCAGTACTTC
CDR3aa: CATTMMTSGGPFKNIQYF
d_gene: TRBD2
v_gene: TRBV10-1
j_gene: TRBJ2-4
abundance: NA
len: 18

CDR3nt: TGTGCCAGCAGCTCCCGACAGGGGAATGAGCAGTTCTTC
CDR3aa: CASSSRQGNEQFF
d_gene: TRBD1
v_gene: TRBV5-4
j_gene: TRBJ2-1
abundance: NA
len: 13

CDR3nt: TGTGCCAGCAGCGGGAGACAGGGTGGAACCGGGGAGCTGTTTTTT
CDR3aa: CASSGRQGGTGELFF
d_gene: TRBD1
v_gene: TRBV7-2
j_gene: TRBJ2-2
abundance: NA
len: 15

CDR3nt: TGTGCCACCAGCCCTAGGCGATCCGGGAATGAGCAGTTCTTC
CDR3aa: CATSPRRSGNEQFF
d_gene: NA
v_gene: TRBV15
j_gene: TRBJ2-1
abundance: NA
len: 14

CDR3nt: TGCGCCAGCAGTGTGGACACTGAAGCTTTCTTT
CDR3aa: CASSVDTEAFF
d_gene: NA
v_gene: TRBV5-1
j_gene: TRBJ1-1
abundance: NA
len: 11

CDR3nt: TGCGCCAGCAGCTTGGCCGGGAATAACTACGAGCAGTACTTC
CDR3aa: CASSLAGNNYEQYF
d_gene: NA
v_gene: TRBV5-1
j_gene: TRBJ2-7
abundance: NA
len: 14

CDR3nt: TGTGCCAGCAGCGTAGGGGCAGCCCAAGAGACCCAGTACTTC
CDR3aa: CASSVGAAQETQYF
d_gene: NA
v_gene: TRBV9
j_gene: TRBJ2-5
abundance: NA
len: 14

CDR3nt: TGTGCCAGCAGCACCGGGACAGCTGGAAACACCATATATTTT
CDR3aa: CASSTGTAGNTIYF
d_gene: TRBD1
v_gene: TRBV7-8
j_gene: TRBJ1-3
abundance: NA
len: 14

CDR3nt: TGTGCCAGCAGTGTCCACGGGACAGGGCATCATGGCTACACCTTC
CDR3aa: CASSVHGTGHHGYTF
d_gene: TRBD1
v_gene: TRBV25-1
j_gene: TRBJ1-2
abundance: NA
len: 15

CDR3nt: TGTGCCAGTAGTATAGGGGGGGCCGCATATGGCTACACCTTC
CDR3aa: CASSIGGAAYGYTF
d_gene: NA
v_gene: TRBV19
j_gene: TRBJ1-2
abundance: NA
len: 14

CDR3nt: TGCGCCAGCAGTCAACCCCGACACCGGAGGGAGACCCAGTACTTC
CDR3aa: CASSQPRHRRETQYF
d_gene: NA
v_gene: TRBV23-1
j_gene: TRBJ2-5
abundance: NA
len: 15

CDR3nt: TGTGCCAGCAGCCCGATGACTAGCGGGGGGACCCAGGAGACCCAGTACTTC
CDR3aa: CASSPMTSGGTQETQYF
d_gene: TRBD2
v_gene: TRBV5-6
j_gene: TRBJ2-5
abundance: NA
len: 17

CDR3nt: TGTGCCAGCAGCCCGCTCGGAGGGCCGCTGGGCAATCAGCCCCAGCATTTT
CDR3aa: CASSPLGGPLGNQPQHF
d_gene: NA
v_gene: TRBV7-3
j_gene: TRBJ1-5
abundance: NA
len: 17

CDR3nt: TGTGCCAGCAGCTCAGTAGAGAATTCACCCCTCCACTTT
CDR3aa: CASSSVENSPLHF
d_gene: NA
v_gene: TRBV7-2
j_gene: TRBJ1-6
abundance: NA
len: 13

CDR3nt: TGTGCCAGCAGCCCTTTCACCTCGGGGGGCAGGACAGATACGCAGTATTTT
CDR3aa: CASSPFTSGGRTDTQYF
d_gene: NA
v_gene: TRBV27
j_gene: TRBJ2-3
abundance: NA
len: 17

CDR3nt: TGTGCCAGCAGCTTAACGGGGACAGGGGATTTTGCGGCCAAAAACATTCAGTACTTC
CDR3aa: CASSLTGTGDFAAKNIQYF
d_gene: TRBD1
v_gene: TRBV7-3
j_gene: TRBJ2-4
abundance: NA
len: 19

CDR3nt: TGTGCCAGCAGCGCCCTAACAGAGGCTGAAAAACTGTTTTTT
CDR3aa: CASSALTEAEKLFF
d_gene: NA
v_gene: TRBV7-9
j_gene: TRBJ1-4
abundance: NA
len: 14

CDR3nt: TGTGCCAGTAGTGCCCGGGGGAAGACCCAGTACTTC
CDR3aa: CASSARGKTQYF
d_gene: NA
v_gene: TRBV19
j_gene: TRBJ2-5
abundance: NA
len: 12

CDR3nt: TGTGCCAGCAGTGAAGCGGGTCCGACCTACGAGCAGTACTTC
CDR3aa: CASSEAGPTYEQYF
d_gene: NA
v_gene: TRBV6-1
j_gene: TRBJ2-7
abundance: NA
len: 14

CDR3nt: TGTGCCAGCAGTGAAGGGCGGGCGCAGTTCTTC
CDR3aa: CASSEGRAQFF
d_gene: NA
v_gene: TRBV6-1
j_gene: TRBJ2-1
abundance: NA
len: 11

CDR3nt: TGTGCCAGCAGCAAGTGGGACAGGGCGGTCAACACCGGGGAGCTGTTTTTT
CDR3aa: CASSKWDRAVNTGELFF
d_gene: TRBD1
v_gene: TRBV7-9
j_gene: TRBJ2-2
abundance: NA
len: 17

CDR3nt: TGTGCCAGCAGCATTTTTCGGGGCGCGTACCAAGAGACCCAGTACTTC
CDR3aa: CASSIFRGAYQETQYF
d_gene: NA
v_gene: TRBV21-1
j_gene: TRBJ2-5
abundance: NA
len: 16

CDR3nt: TGTGCCAGCGGGAGGGGTGGGAGGACAGGGCATAACTATGGCTACACCTTC
CDR3aa: CASGRGGRTGHNYGYTF
d_gene: TRBD1
v_gene: TRBV27
j_gene: TRBJ1-2
abundance: NA
len: 17

CDR3nt: TGTGCCATCAGTGAGTCGAGAGGGGCTGGTAATGAAAAACTGTTTTTT
CDR3aa: CAISESRGAGNEKLFF
d_gene: NA
v_gene: TRBV10-3
j_gene: TRBJ1-4
abundance: NA
len: 16

CDR3nt: TGTGCCAGCAGTGCCCAACTGAAAGGGACCCAGTACTTC
CDR3aa: CASSAQLKGTQYF
d_gene: NA
v_gene: TRBV6-1
j_gene: TRBJ2-5
abundance: NA
len: 13

CDR3nt: TGTGCCAGCAGCCCATTAGACAGGGGCTATAATTCACCCCTCCACTTT
CDR3aa: CASSPLDRGYNSPLHF
d_gene: TRBD1
v_gene: TRBV6-6
j_gene: TRBJ1-6
abundance: NA
len: 16

CDR3nt: TGTGCCAGCAGCTTCTCAGCGGGGGGGCCGTACGAGCAGTACTTC
CDR3aa: CASSFSAGGPYEQYF
d_gene: TRBD2
v_gene: TRBV11-3
j_gene: TRBJ2-7
abundance: NA
len: 15

CDR3nt: TGTGCCTGGAGAAAGCGGAGAGACACTGAAGCTTTCTTT
CDR3aa: CAWRKRRDTEAFF
d_gene: NA
v_gene: TRBV30
j_gene: TRBJ1-1
abundance: few
len: 13

CDR3nt: TGCGCCAGCAGCTCGGGAGGACAGACCACCGGGGAGCTGTTTTTT
CDR3aa: CASSSGGQTTGELFF
d_gene: NA
v_gene: TRBV5-1
j_gene: TRBJ2-2
abundance: once
len: 15

CDR3nt: TGCAGCGTTGTGACAGGTACTTCTGGAAACACCATATATTTT
CDR3aa: CSVVTGTSGNTIYF
d_gene: NA
v_gene: TRBV29-1
j_gene: TRBJ1-3
abundance: few
len: 14

CDR3nt: TGTGCCAGCAGTGAGAGAGATACGCAGTATTTT
CDR3aa: CASSERDTQYF
d_gene: NA
v_gene: TRBV2
j_gene: TRBJ2-3
abundance: NA
len: 11

CDR3nt: TGCAGTGCTAACAGGTACACTGAAGCTTTCTTT
CDR3aa: CSANRYTEAFF
d_gene: NA
v_gene: TRBV20-1
j_gene: TRBJ1-1
abundance: NA
len: 11

CDR3nt: TGTGCCAGCAGTGTAGGTAGTCGGGAGACCCAGTACTTC
CDR3aa: CASSVGSRETQYF
d_gene: NA
v_gene: TRBV2
j_gene: TRBJ2-5
abundance: NA
len: 13

CDR3nt: TGTGCCAGCAGCGCGCTTGGGGGCTTAGGACTAATGCAGGGAGACTATGGCTACACCTTC
CDR3aa: CASSALGGLGLMQGDYGYTF
d_gene: NA
v_gene: TRBV9
j_gene: TRBJ1-2
abundance: NA
len: 20